Below, 17 T cell receptor beta chains from the same sample are listed, as sequenced in a study of T-cell memory formation after mild COVID-19. TCRdb re-called the 5' RACE reads through MiXCR, storing one row per CDR3 protein. The sample holds around 440,000 distinct CDR3 sequences; about 20% are singletons and the top ten take 9% to 15%. The sequenced sample was PBMCs or a T cell subset sorted from them (not recorded which). These receptors all come from an adult woman who had mild COVID-19 (a few samples of this study predate the infection). Cell type and time point are not known.

The chain joins TRBV20-1 to TRBJ1-6; D is possibly TRBD1 (6 bases). V lost 5 bases and J lost 6, with 11 bases in between. Germline assignment: CDR1 DFQATT and CDR2 SNEGSKA (reference sequence). This CDR3 region has 13 residues. The CDR3 coding sequence is TGCAGTGCTTTAAAGGACAGTAATTCACCCCTCCACTTT. Its protein product is CSALKDSNSPLHF.

This sequence joins TRBV4-2 and TRBJ2-4; D ambiguous. CDR3 size: 15 residues. V was trimmed by 1 base and J by 5 bases, leaving 12 bases between them. The germline V gene encodes CDR1 LGHNA and CDR2 YNFKEQ. The CDR3 sequence is CASSQVTRLENIQYF. DNA of the CDR3: TGTGCCAGCAGCCAAGTAACCAGACTCGAAAACATTCAGTACTTC.

This clonotype was counted a few times. The chain carries TRBV5-1 and TRBJ2-2; D is unclear. Germline values: CDR1 SGHRS, CDR2 YFSETQ. Trimming left V 1 base short and J 4 bases short, with 11 bases between. CDR3 length equals 15 residues. CDR3 protein: CASSLSRFGTGELFF. The CDR3 nucleotides are TGCGCCAGCAGCTTGTCCAGGTTCGGCACCGGGGAGCTGTTTTTT.

This clonotype was seen at least ten times. This chain connects TRBV9 to TRBJ2-1, with 12 nucleotides matching TRBD2. The CDR3 runs 14 residues. With 3 bases clipped from V and 9 bases from J, the junction kept 4 bases outside the gene matches. Germline values: CDR1 SGDLS, CDR2 YYNGEE. CDR3 amino acids: CASSAGLAGPEQFF. The CDR3 DNA reads as TGTGCCAGCAGCGCCGGACTAGCGGGACCTGAGCAGTTCTTC.

This chain joins TRBV7-7 and TRBJ2-5, with D possibly called TRBD1 or TRBD2 (5 bases each). V lost 5 bases to trimming and J lost 1 base, with 14 bases between them. The CDR3 has 15 amino acids. Germline lookup yields CDR1 SSHAT and CDR2 FNYEAQ (reference sequence). Written as DNA, the CDR3 is TGTGCCAGCAGCCCAGGGCGACTACTCCAAGAGACCCAGTACTTC. Amino acids: CASSPGRLLQETQYF.

A few counts support this clonotype. The CDR3 protein is CASSQEGFVLADTQYF. For the CDR3, the DNA is TGTGCCAGCAGCCAAGAGGGCTTCGTGCTGGCAGATACGCAGTATTTT. The chain joins TRBV3-1 to TRBJ2-3; D not resolved. The germline V gene has CDR1 LGHDT and CDR2 YNNKEL (reference sequence). Trimming removed 0 bases at V and 4 bases at J, with 14 bases between. The CDR3 is 16 residues long.

V gene TRBV19 combines with J gene TRBJ2-1, with a weak D call TRBD2 (6 bases). The V gene's germline CDR1 is LNHDA and CDR2 SQIVND (reference sequence). The CDR3 sequence is 15 residues long. Trimming stripped 3 bases from V and 4 bases from J, with 13 bases between. The CDR3 DNA sequence: TGTGCCAGTAGTATGACTAGGTATGGGTACAATGAGCAGTTCTTC. Protein: CASSMTRYGYNEQFF.

This clonotype was counted only a few times. V gene TRBV24-1 combines with J gene TRBJ2-2; tentatively, D is TRBD2 (5 bases). The ends were cut back, 7 bases at V and 0 bases at J, with 20 bases in the middle. The germline CDR1 and CDR2 sequences are KGHDR and SFDVKD. This CDR3 region has 18 residues. CDR3 DNA: TGTGCCACCAGACCCGGGAAATTGGACTGGACGAACACCGGGGAGCTGTTTTTT. The encoded protein is CATRPGKLDWTNTGELFF.

This clonotype was seen only a few times. The chain couples TRBV12-3 or TRBV12-4 to TRBJ2-1; the match to TRBD2 covers 7 bases. The CDR3 covers 14 residues. The V and J ends lost 9 bases and 3 bases, in that order; junction bases with no gene match: 8. The CDR3 region has the DNA TGTGCCAGTAACTGGGGCGGGGGCTACAATGAGCAGTTCTTC. Amino acid sequence: CASNWGGGYNEQFF.

This clonotype has more than one count but fewer than ten. This rearrangement joins TRBV14 to TRBJ2-1; TRBD1 matches 7 bases. This CDR3 is 14 amino acids long. Germline CDR1 SGHDN, CDR2 FVKESK. Losses at the gene ends were 5 bases for V and 2 bases for J; bases not matched to a gene: 3. CDR3 loop: CASSLDRPYNEQFF. The CDR3 coding sequence is TGTGCCAGCAGCTTGGACAGGCCCTACAATGAGCAGTTCTTC.

The chain employs TRBV24-1 and TRBJ2-7; D gene unclear. V gave up 6 bases and J gave up 3 bases, with 5 bases separating them. This CDR3 is built from 11 residues. Germline V gene sequence: CDR1 KGHDR, CDR2 SFDVKD. CDR3 sequence (DNA): TGTGCCACCAGTCACGACTACGAGCAGTACTTC. Its protein product is CATSHDYEQYF.

This chain links TRBV19 with TRBJ1-2, with D hard to call. CDR3 size: 13 residues. V was shortened by 3 bases and J by 3 bases, with 8 bases between the two germline ends. Germline V gene data show CDR1 as LNHDA and CDR2 as SQIVND (reference sequence). The CDR3 sequence: CASSIRRDYGYTF. DNA of the CDR3: TGTGCCAGTAGTATTAGGCGGGACTATGGCTACACCTTC.

This clonotype was seen a single time. This sequence joins TRBV6-5 and TRBJ1-1, with D perhaps TRBD1 (5 bases). The ends were cut back, 6 bases at V and 4 bases at J, with 15 bases in the middle. The CDR3 is made up of 14 amino acids. Germline CDR1 reads MNHEY; CDR2 reads SVGAGI. The CDR3 nucleotides are TGTGCCAGCAGACCTCAGGGTGTGACCACTGAAGCTTTCTTT. Its translation: CASRPQGVTTEAFF.

The genes are TRBV19 and TRBJ2-3; D unresolved. Trimming left V 2 bases short and J 3 bases short, with 18 bases between. Per germline, CDR1 LNHDA and CDR2 SQIVND (reference sequence). The CDR3 is 17 amino acids. CDR3 sequence reads: CASSIRQVFRLTDTQYF. CDR3 sequence (DNA): TGTGCCAGTAGTATAAGGCAGGTGTTCAGGTTGACAGATACGCAGTATTTT.

The rearrangement uses TRBV12-3 or TRBV12-4 and TRBJ2-5, with D perhaps being TRBD1 or TRBD2 (5 bases each). This CDR3 region has 15 residues. V gave up 5 bases and J gave up 5 bases, with 18 bases separating them. The DNA of the CDR3 is TGTGCCAGCAGTCCCGGGACGGCGGTGACGGAGACCCAGTACTTC. Its translation: CASSPGTAVTETQYF.

This clonotype was seen a few times. The rearrangement links TRBV2 to TRBJ2-6; tentatively, D is TRBD1 or TRBD2 (5 bases each). Germline CDR1 and CDR2: SNHLY and FYNNEI. This CDR3 has 17 amino acids. V dropped 7 bases and J dropped 2 bases, with 18 bases sitting between them. CDR3 region: CASTSQAGLPGANVLTF. For the CDR3, the DNA is TGTGCCAGCACCTCACAGGCGGGTCTTCCTGGGGCCAACGTCCTGACTTTC.

The V gene is TRBV3-1, the J gene TRBJ2-3; D unclear. Deletions cut 0 bases from V and 2 bases from J, with 9 bases between. The germline gives CDR1 LGHDT, CDR2 YNNKEL (reference sequence). The CDR3 loop spans 15 amino acids. CDR3 protein: CASSQEVRHTDTQYF. CDR3 nucleotide sequence: TGTGCCAGCAGCCAAGAAGTCCGCCACACAGATACGCAGTATTTT.